These T cell receptor beta chains were read from a single sample in a study of shared clonotypes between healthy human individuals. TCRdb keeps only in-frame clones here, not all; method: immunoSEQ multiplex PCR. The profile shows about 2.1 million clones, more than 85% of them singletons. Input material: naive CD8+ T cells from PBMCs. These receptors came from a man between 18 and 35 years old in good health. Some clones in this sample may be carry-over from other donors' samples. Both conserved end residues are part of each CDR3. A D gene is named only where the DNA matches it firmly. Rows give clone size only sometimes, using once, few, many, or a class for an expanded clone.

j_call v_call clone_size d_call cdr3_aa cdr3_nt
TRBJ1-2 TRBV7-9 - - CASSVWTGGYTF TGTGCCAGCAGCGTCTGGACGGGGGGCTACACCTTC
TRBJ2-5 TRBV5-8 once - CASSSEGRIQETQYF TGTGCCAGCAGCTCCGAGGGCAGAATCCAAGAGACCCAGTACTTC
TRBJ2-2 TRBV11-2 - TRBD1 CASGQGGTGELFF TGTGCCAGCGGACAGGGAGGCACCGGGGAGCTGTTTTTT
TRBJ1-2 TRBV27 few TRBD1 CASRDRGRDGYTF TGTGCCAGCCGGGACAGGGGGCGCGATGGCTACACCTTC
TRBJ2-2 TRBV29-1 - TRBD1 CSGKQGNSGELFF TGCAGCGGAAAACAGGGGAATTCCGGGGAGCTGTTTTTT
TRBJ2-1 TRBV28 - TRBD2 CASSLGSSGVYNEQFF TGTGCCAGCAGTTTAGGGTCTAGCGGGGTATACAATGAGCAGTTCTTC
TRBJ2-1 TRBV4-3 - - CASSQDRRGNNEQFF TGCGCCAGCAGCCAAGATCGCCGGGGGAACAATGAGCAGTTCTTC
TRBJ2-2 TRBV27 once - CASSLSIGELFF TGTGCCAGCAGTCTAAGTATCGGGGAGCTGTTTTTT
TRBJ2-2 TRBV9 - - CASSVRRTATNTGELFF TGTGCCAGCAGCGTCCGCAGGACAGCTACGAACACCGGGGAGCTGTTTTTT
TRBJ2-7 TRBV28 - - CASSPLMGLEDEQYF TGTGCCAGCAGTCCCTTGATGGGGTTGGAGGACGAGCAGTACTTC
TRBJ1-5 TRBV2 - - CASSEVTGQPQHF TGTGCCAGCAGTGAAGTCACAGGTCAGCCCCAGCATTTT
TRBJ2-2 TRBV11-2 - - CASSFPRGPGELFF TGTGCCAGCAGCTTCCCCCGGGGGCCCGGGGAGCTGTTTTTT
TRBJ2-1 TRBV27 - - CASSLSRGYNEQFF TGTGCCAGCAGTTTATCGAGGGGTTACAATGAGCAGTTCTTC
TRBJ2-5 TRBV27 once - CASGPLGPVAQETQYF TGTGCCAGCGGGCCGCTAGGACCGGTAGCTCAAGAGACCCAGTACTTC
TRBJ2-3 TRBV9 - TRBD2 CASSVVGGSRSDTQYF TGTGCCAGCAGCGTAGTTGGCGGGAGCCGATCTGATACGCAGTATTTT
TRBJ1-1 TRBV4-1 - TRBD1 CASSPPHGQGVMNTEAFF TGCGCCAGCAGCCCTCCCCATGGGCAGGGGGTCATGAACACTGAAGCTTTCTTT
TRBJ2-2 TRBV9 - TRBD1 CASSVADRWITGELFF TGTGCCAGCAGCGTAGCGGACAGGTGGATAACCGGGGAGCTGTTTTTT
TRBJ1-5 TRBV9 - TRBD1 CASGQGKGNQPQHF TGTGCCAGTGGACAGGGAAAAGGCAATCAGCCCCAGCATTTT
TRBJ2-1 TRBV7-9 - - CASSFPAGYNEQFF TGTGCCAGCAGCTTCCCAGCCGGTTACAATGAGCAGTTCTTC
TRBJ2-7 TRBV14 - - CASSPPFTRRPYEQYF TGTGCCAGCAGCCCCCCCTTTACTAGGAGGCCTTACGAGCAGTACTTC
TRBJ2-1 TRBV28 - - CASSLQLNEQFF TGTGCCAGCAGTCTTCAACTCAATGAGCAGTTCTTC
TRBJ2-1 TRBV19 - TRBD1 CASSIDRAEQFF TGTGCCAGTAGTATCGACAGGGCGGAGCAGTTCTTC
TRBJ2-5 TRBV9 - - CASSGLGTQYF TGTGCCAGCAGCGGCCTTGGGACCCAGTACTTC
TRBJ2-1 TRBV9 - - CASSVGATDLYNEQFF TGTGCCAGCAGCGTAGGGGCCACCGATTTGTACAATGAGCAGTTCTTC
TRBJ2-7 TRBV5-6 - TRBD1 CASSLATGGPYEQYF TGTGCCAGCAGCTTGGCAACAGGGGGGCCCTACGAGCAGTACTTC
TRBJ2-7 TRBV5-1 - - CASSLWVDTPLSYEQYF TGCGCCAGCAGCTTGTGGGTAGACACCCCACTCTCCTACGAGCAGTACTTC
TRBJ1-5 TRBV19 - - CASSFDPNFPDYSNQPQHF TGTGCCAGTAGTTTCGACCCAAACTTTCCCGATTATAGCAATCAGCCCCAGCATTTT
TRBJ2-5 TRBV2 once TRBD2 CASVPPGAGGQKLEETQYF TGTGCCAGCGTCCCCCCTGGGGCGGGAGGGCAAAAACTGGAAGAGACCCAGTACTTC
TRBJ2-2 TRBV28 - TRBD2 CASSTPSGVNTGELFF TGTGCCAGCAGTACCCCTAGCGGGGTGAACACCGGGGAGCTGTTTTTT
TRBJ2-7 TRBV19 once TRBD1 CASSTPRTGDNEQYF TGTGCCAGTAGTACCCCGAGGACAGGGGACAACGAGCAGTACTTC
TRBJ2-1 TRBV4-3 - TRBD2 CASSPGLAVYNEQFF TGCGCCAGCAGCCCGGGACTAGCAGTCTACAATGAGCAGTTCTTC
TRBJ1-1 TRBV5-1 - - CASSLVGGSAEAFF TGCGCCAGCAGCTTGGTTGGGGGCTCGGCTGAAGCTTTCTTT
TRBJ1-5 TRBV2 - - CASSRERVSNQPQHF TGTGCCAGCAGCCGAGAGAGGGTTAGCAATCAGCCCCAGCATTTT
TRBJ2-7 TRBV27 once - CASSLSPQRGQYF TGTGCCAGCAGTTTATCCCCCCAACGGGGGCAGTACTTC
TRBJ2-1 TRBV9 - - CASSAPRAAVGPVDEQFF TGTGCCAGCAGCGCCCCCCGAGCTGCGGTGGGTCCCGTCGATGAGCAGTTCTTC
TRBJ1-1 TRBV7-8 - - CASSPLGPLNTEAFF TGTGCCAGCAGCCCCCTAGGGCCGTTGAACACTGAAGCTTTCTTT
TRBJ1-2 TRBV28 - - CASSLLLDSNYGYTF TGTGCCAGCAGCCTCCTCTTAGACAGTAACTATGGCTACACCTTC
TRBJ2-1 TRBV7-9 - - CASSSLSNEQFF TGTGCCAGCAGCTCCTTAAGCAATGAGCAGTTCTTC
TRBJ2-2 TRBV4-1 - - CASSLRLLTNTGELFF TGCGCCAGCAGCCTACGACTCCTAACCAACACCGGGGAGCTGTTTTTT
TRBJ1-5 TRBV27 - - CASSLAAGSNQPQHF TGTGCCAGCAGTTTAGCGGCAGGGAGCAATCAGCCCCAGCATTTT
TRBJ1-6 TRBV15 - - CATSMAGASPLHF TGTGCCACCAGTATGGCAGGGGCTTCACCCCTCCACTTT
TRBJ2-1 TRBV5-8 - - CASGVRGSSYNEQFF TGTGCCAGCGGGGTCCGGGGGAGCTCCTACAATGAGCAGTTCTTC
TRBJ1-2 TRBV7-9 - TRBD1 CASSTRDRGSGGYTF TGTGCCAGCAGCACGAGGGACAGGGGTAGTGGTGGCTACACCTTC
TRBJ2-1 TRBV28 - - CASSPGWRDHNEQFF TGTGCCAGCAGCCCCGGTTGGCGGGACCACAATGAGCAGTTCTTC
TRBJ2-5 TRBV6-6 - - CASSVRVGETQYF TGTGCCAGCAGTGTGCGGGTGGGAGAGACCCAGTACTTC
TRBJ2-2 TRBV28 - - CASRPPGGTGELFF TGTGCCAGCAGGCCCCCCGGTGGTACCGGGGAGCTGTTTTTT
TRBJ2-7 TRBV27 - TRBD1 CASRGTGGWEQYF TGTGCCAGCAGGGGGACAGGGGGCTGGGAGCAGTACTTC
TRBJ2-7 TRBV9 - - CATTFLHRAYEQYF TGTGCCACCACCTTTCTACACAGAGCCTACGAGCAGTACTTC
TRBJ2-1 TRBV7-3 - TRBD2 CASSGLAGGPRNEQFF TGTGCCAGCAGTGGGTTAGCGGGAGGGCCACGGAATGAGCAGTTCTTC
TRBJ2-1 TRBV9 - - CASSSTARASSYNEQFF TGTGCCAGCAGCTCAACGGCACGGGCAAGCTCCTACAATGAGCAGTTCTTC
TRBJ2-5 TRBV6-1 - - CASSEKWGHETQYF TGTGCCAGCAGTGAAAAGTGGGGTCACGAGACCCAGTACTTC
TRBJ2-2 TRBV6-1 - - CASSEGDREAGELFF TGTGCCAGCAGTGAAGGAGACAGGGAGGCCGGGGAGCTGTTTTTT
TRBJ1-4 TRBV5-1 - - CASSLVAGNEKLFF TGCGCCAGCAGCTTGGTGGCGGGGAATGAAAAACTGTTTTTT
TRBJ2-1 TRBV9 - - CASSAQAAYNEQFF TGTGCCAGCAGCGCCCAAGCGGCCTACAATGAGCAGTTCTTC
TRBJ2-1 TRBV21-1 - - CASSKARTSGSNEQFF TGTGCCAGCAGCAAAGCGCGGACTAGCGGGAGCAATGAGCAGTTCTTC